The 25 T cell receptor beta chains presented below share a single source sample, sequenced in a study of shared clonotypes between healthy human individuals. Some clones are missing from TCRdb's copy, which holds only in-frame ones; the method was immunoSEQ multiplex PCR. The sample includes roughly 1,500,000 clones, around 98% of them seen just once. Material: naive CD4+ T cells sorted from blood. Sample subset: CD45RA+ positively selected. These receptors originate from a man aged 25-45 years in good health.

This chain uses TRBV2 with TRBJ1-3; perhaps TRBD1 as D (5 bases). The V end was cut by 4 bases, the J end by 8 bases, with 12 bases between. CDR3 length: 13 amino acids. CDR1 SNHLY and CDR2 FYNNEI come from the germline V gene. CDR3 region: CASSAGRGDTIYF. CDR3 DNA: TGTGCCAGCAGTGCAGGGCGAGGAGACACCATATATTTT. The full variable domain, in which reference TRBV2 and TRBJ1-3 provide the parts outside the CDR3, is EPEVTQTPSHQVTQMGQEVILRCVPISNHLYFYWYRQILGQKVEFLVSFYNNEISEKSEIFDDQFSVERPDGSNFTLKIRSTKLEDSAMYFCASSAGRGDTIYFGEGSWLTVV.

The V gene is TRBV9, the J gene TRBJ2-1; D gene uncertain. Germline CDR1 reads SGDLS; CDR2 reads YYNGEE. The CDR3 has 15 residues. Trimming cost V 0 bases and J 2 bases, with 9 bases left between them. The DNA of the CDR3 is TGTGCCAGCAGCGTAGGAGTAATTGCCTACAATGAGCAGTTCTTC. Protein: CASSVGVIAYNEQFF. The entire variable domain, with the rest obtained from reference TRBV9 and TRBJ2-1, is as follows: DSGVTQTPKHLITATGQRVTLRCSPRSGDLSVYWYQQSLDQGLQFLIQYYNGEERAKGNILERFSAQQFPDLHSELNLSSLELGDSALYFCASSVGVIAYNEQFFGPGTRLTVL.

This clone occurred once. The V and J genes are TRBV11-2 and TRBJ2-7, with D unclear. The CDR3 contains 13 residues. Germline assignment: CDR1 SGHAT and CDR2 FQNNGV. Trimming took 5 bases from V and 2 from J, leaving 10 bases between them. CDR3 residues: CASSPETPYEQYF. The CDR3 bases are TGTGCCAGCAGCCCCGAAACACCCTACGAGCAGTACTTC.

The chain links TRBV19 to TRBJ2-3, with D unresolved. Trimming took 7 bases from V and 2 from J, leaving 10 bases between them. The CDR3 runs to 13 residues. Germline CDR1 LNHDA, CDR2 SQIVND (reference sequence). The CDR3 bases are TGTGCCAGTACAGGAATTTTCACAGATACGCAGTATTTT. Its translation is CASTGIFTDTQYF.

The chain has TRBV19 and TRBJ2-7, with D possibly being TRBD1 or TRBD2 (5 bases each). This CDR3 has 21 residues. Germline V CDR1 and CDR2: LNHDA, SQIVND (reference sequence). Trimming pared 5 bases from V and 3 bases from J, leaving 35 bases between. CDR3 in DNA: TGTGCCAGTAGTTATTCTCCCATACCACTCTTGAATCGGGACGTTCGCTACGAGCAGTACTTC. Encoded protein: CASSYSPIPLLNRDVRYEQYF.

J is TRBJ2-3 and V is TRBV27; TRBD2 matches 8 bases. The CDR3 sequence is 16 residues long. From germline, CDR1 is MNHEY and CDR2 SMNVEV (reference sequence). The V and J ends lost 1 base and 2 bases, in that order; junction bases with no gene match: 5. The CDR3 nucleotides read TGTGCCAGCAGTTTATTGGGGACTAGAAACACAGATACGCAGTATTTT. It translates to CASSLLGTRNTDTQYF.

V and J are TRBV4-3 and TRBJ2-1; 8 bases are a match to TRBD2. V gave up 1 base and J gave up 7 bases; unmatched junction bases: 15. In germline, CDR1 is LGHNA, CDR2 YSLEER. The CDR3 is 18 amino acids. As DNA, the CDR3 is TGCGCCAGCAGCCAAGTACCCCGAGGAGCGGGAGTTCAAAATGAGCAGTTCTTC. Translation gives CASSQVPRGAGVQNEQFF.

Details on this clone: Distinct nucleotide sequences in the sample also encode this CDR3. V and J are TRBV20-1 and TRBJ2-1; no clear D. Germline loops: CDR1 DFQATT, CDR2 SNEGSKA (reference sequence). Trimming removed 4 bases at V and 3 bases at J, with 1 base between. This CDR3 spans 10 amino acids. Written as DNA, the CDR3 is TGCAGTGCTATCTACAATGAGCAGTTCTTC. Translated, it gives CSAIYNEQFF.

The chain employs TRBV4-2 and TRBJ2-3, with D uncertain. The CDR3 loop spans 16 amino acids. V was cut by 1 base and J by 2 bases, with 13 bases left in between. Germline loops: CDR1 LGHNA, CDR2 YNFKEQ. For the CDR3, the DNA is TGTGCCAGCAGCCAAGGTGGGCCAACCCTCACAGATACGCAGTATTTT. Protein sequence: CASSQGGPTLTDTQYF.

V and J are TRBV6-5 and TRBJ1-2, with D possibly being TRBD1 (6 bases). Germline-derived CDR1 and CDR2 are MNHEY and SVGAGI. V lost 6 bases and J lost 4, with 15 bases in between. The CDR3 has 14 residues. The CDR3 is CASRTPGHSYGYTF. The CDR3 DNA is TGTGCCAGCAGAACCCCGGGACATTCCTATGGCTACACCTTC.

The V call is TRBV21-1, the J call TRBJ2-3. TRBV21-1 is recorded as a pseudogene. This CDR3 contains 14 residues. This CDR3 is CAKAGKGPTDTQYF. In DNA, the CDR3 is TGTGCCAAAGCAGGAAAAGGGCCCACAGATACGCAGTATTTT.

The genes are TRBV28 and TRBJ1-5; D is possibly TRBD1 (5 bases). The CDR3 sequence is 12 residues long. Trimming cost V 8 bases and J 6 bases, with 11 bases left between them. Germline V gene sequence: CDR1 MDHEN, CDR2 SYDVKM. The CDR3 here is CASLQGGQPQHF. CDR3 nucleotides: TGTGCCAGCCTGCAGGGTGGTCAGCCCCAGCATTTT.

The gene calls are TRBV27 and TRBJ2-3; the D gene is possibly TRBD1 (5 bases). V was cut by 6 bases and J by 2 bases, with 15 bases left in between. The CDR3 loop spans 15 amino acids. The germline V gene encodes CDR1 MNHEY and CDR2 SMNVEV (reference sequence). DNA for the CDR3: TGTGCCAGCAGATATAGACAGACCCTCACAGATACGCAGTATTTT. Amino acid sequence: CASRYRQTLTDTQYF.

The chain uses TRBV18 and TRBJ2-1; 9 nucleotides agree with TRBD2. Per the germline V gene, CDR1 is KGHSH and CDR2 is LQKENI. The trim removed 1 base at V and 8 bases at J, leaving 6 bases unmatched. This CDR3 is built from 15 residues. The CDR3 is CASSPLAGEGDEQFF. CDR3 sequence (DNA): TGTGCCAGCTCACCACTAGCGGGAGAGGGTGATGAGCAGTTCTTC.

A single count supports this clone. The chain joins TRBV7-8 to TRBJ2-1, with 11 nucleotides matching TRBD2. V shed 3 bases and J 1 base; nucleotides not matched to a gene: 2. Germline CDR1 SGHVS, CDR2 FQNEAQ. The CDR3 runs 16 residues. CDR3 sequence reads: CASSLRLAGSYNEQFF. CDR3 in DNA: TGTGCCAGCAGCTTGCGACTAGCGGGATCCTACAATGAGCAGTTCTTC.

This sequence joins TRBV6-1 and TRBJ1-2; tentatively, D is TRBD1 (6 bases). Trimming left V 11 bases short and J 8 bases short, with 21 bases between. The germline gives CDR1 MNHNS, CDR2 SASEGT. CDR3 length equals 13 residues. This CDR3 is CASQTRGLGGYTF. The CDR3 region has the DNA TGTGCCTCCCAGACTCGGGGGCTAGGAGGCTACACCTTC.

V gene TRBV5-6 combines with J gene TRBJ2-7; 7 bases agree with TRBD1. J lost 1 base, V lost 5 bases, and 6 bases had no gene match. The germline CDR1 and CDR2 sequences are SGHDT and YYEEEE. The CDR3 is 14 residues long. DNA of the CDR3: TGTGCCAGCAGGAGGACAGGAGTTTCCTACGAGCAGTACTTC. Translating gives CASRRTGVSYEQYF.

In this sample, this clone turned up once. This chain links TRBV5-1 with TRBJ1-1; 7 bases are a match to TRBD1. Trimming took 0 bases from V and 6 from J; bases not matched to a gene: 2. The CDR3 totals 13 residues. Germline CDR1 SGHRS, CDR2 YFSETQ. The CDR3 is CASSLVGTAEAFF. The CDR3 region has the DNA TGCGCCAGCAGCTTGGTGGGGACAGCTGAAGCTTTCTTT. The full variable domain, completed using reference TRBV5-1 and TRBJ1-1, is KAGVTQTPRYLIKTRGQQVTLSCSPISGHRSVSWYQQTPGQGLQFLFEYFSETQRNKGNFPGRFSGRQFSNSRSEMNVSTLELGDSALYLCASSLVGTAEAFFGQGTRLTVV.

The CDR3 protein is CASSARTGSPGNTIYF. The CDR3, as DNA: TGTGCCAGCAGTGCGCGGACAGGGTCTCCTGGAAACACCATATATTTT. The chain recombines TRBV2 with TRBJ1-3, with 8 bases fitting TRBD1. With 4 bases clipped from V and 2 bases from J, the junction kept 7 bases outside the gene matches. The CDR3 has 16 amino acids. Germline assignment: CDR1 SNHLY and CDR2 FYNNEI.

This chain connects TRBV5-1 to TRBJ2-2, with D perhaps matching TRBD2 (5 bases). The V end lost 5 bases, the J end lost 2 bases, and 13 bases lay between the germline ends. The length of the CDR3 is 15 residues. Germline V gene lookup returns CDR1 SGHRS and CDR2 YFSETQ. The CDR3 DNA reads as TGCGCCAGCAGAAGTACTAGTCTCAACACCGGGGAGCTGTTTTTT. Translating gives CASRSTSLNTGELFF.

Concerning this clone itself: The germline gene is not matched at one end of the junction; a read error may be the cause. This chain uses TRBV2 with TRBJ2-5; 7 nucleotides match TRBD1. Germline CDR1 is SNHLY and CDR2 is FYNNEI. This CDR3 is built from 13 residues. The CDR3 here is CASREGQAGTQYF. CDR3 nucleotide sequence: TGTGCCAGCAGGGAAGGACAGGCGGGGACCCAGTACTTC.

The V call is TRBV29-1, the J call TRBJ1-2, with unresolved D. Trimming stripped 3 bases from V and 7 bases from J, with 12 bases between. Germline V lookup: CDR1 SQVTM, CDR2 ANQGSEA. The CDR3 is made up of 12 amino acids. This CDR3 reads CSVDGPAGGYTF. DNA for the CDR3: TGCAGCGTTGACGGACCTGCGGGTGGCTACACCTTC.

In its sample, this clone was seen once. J is TRBJ2-1 and V is TRBV5-1; TRBD2 aligns across 10 bases. This CDR3 is built from 15 residues. From germline, CDR1 is SGHRS and CDR2 YFSETQ. J was trimmed by 5 bases and V by 2 bases; bases with no gene match: 4. The CDR3 reads CASSFRGLADNEQFF. In DNA, the CDR3 is TGCGCCAGCAGCTTTCGAGGACTAGCGGACAATGAGCAGTTCTTC.

The rearrangement links TRBV28 to TRBJ2-7; tentative D call: TRBD2 (6 bases). The CDR3 runs 15 residues. Germline CDR1 and CDR2: MDHEN and SYDVKM. Deletions cut 8 bases from V and 5 bases from J, with 22 bases between. CDR3 coding DNA: TGTGCCAGCGGGCTTGCGATAGCGGCTACGGACGAGCAGTACTTC. It specifies CASGLAIAATDEQYF. Complete variable domain (other parts from reference TRBV28 and TRBJ2-7): DVKVTQSSRYLVKRTGEKVFLECVQDMDHENMFWYRQDPGLGLRLIYFSYDVKMKEKGDIPEGYSVSREKKERFSLILESASTNQTSMYLCASGLAIAATDEQYFGPGTRLTVT.

In its sample, this clone was seen once. V is TRBV19 and J is TRBJ1-3; no definite D call. The V and J ends lost 6 bases and 3 bases respectively, with 6 bases between them. This CDR3 is built from 12 residues. Germline V gene lookup returns CDR1 LNHDA and CDR2 SQIVND (reference sequence). CDR3 DNA sequence: TGTGCCAGTAGGTCCGTTGGAAACACCATATATTTT. Encoded protein: CASRSVGNTIYF.